This T cell receptor (beta chain) was captured by sequencing in a study of T cells expressing NK-cell markers. Overall study context: One of eight sequenced donors was HCMV-seronegative; the other seven were seropositive. Study-wide points: Roughly 6 donors showed dominant NKG2C+ clonotypes comprising roughly 1.0-7.0% of their CD8+ T cells. Four donors likewise had their CD3+CD56-NKG2C+ fraction led by these clonotypes.

Template switching by 5'RACE with UMIs generated the TCR beta cDNA. TCRdb reprocessed the 5' RACE reads, keeping one entry per CDR3 protein, no DNA. The sample yields 350,000 to 400,000 distinct CDR3 sequences, of which the top ten take up roughly 10%. Germline V CDR1 and CDR2: SGHVS, FQNEAQ. This CDR3 is 13 amino acids long. About this clonotype: What it recognizes is unknown.

Sequencing input: blood T cells: a sorted CD56 or NKG2C T cell subset, CD4+ or CD8+ T cells, or bulk PBMC T cells (not recorded which). This TCR came from a woman between 50 and 59 years old in good health. This sequence joins TRBV7-8 and TRBJ2-3; the TRBD2 assignment by TCRdb is unverifiable without DNA. The CDR3: CASTGWGTDTQYF.